This T cell receptor (beta chain) was identified in a study of T cell repertoires in cytomegalovirus infection. About the study: Recently identified HLA-C-restricted CMV epitopes were among the peptides used. Public TCR beta signature analysis indicated the presence of both CMV infection and matching HLA type.

General study results and limits: In two of eight donors, the top clonotype was HLA-C-restricted CMV-specific.

MiXCR, applied by TCRdb to the reads, yields one record per CDR3 protein. Among roughly 990,000 distinct CDR3 sequences, roughly 30% were seen once, and the ten largest hold over 12%. This clonotype turned up a few times. The target antigen is unknown. The V gene's germline CDR1 is MNHNS and CDR2 SASEGT. Trimming shortened V by 9 bases and J by 5 bases, and 19 bases separated the two germline ends. The CDR3 extends over 15 amino acids. This material consisted of cultured CD8+ T cells from PBMCs, taken from culture after CMV antigen stimulation. The chain carries TRBV6-1 and TRBJ1-4; weak D call: TRBD1 (5 bases). This TCR was recovered from a human donor in good health (CMV status not recorded). Some clones in this sample may be carry-over from other donors' samples. CDR3 sequence reads: CARNQGGTANEKLFF. CDR3 DNA sequence: TGTGCCAGAAACCAGGGAGGTACGGCCAATGAAAAACTGTTTTTT.